This T cell receptor (beta chain) is from a study of OX40 agonist ivuxolimab in advanced cancers. Across the study: A history of anti-PD-1, anti-PD-L1 or anti-CTLA-4 therapy was acceptable, and about 37% had some.

Clones were read by immunoSEQ multiplex PCR, and TCRdb kept only the in-frame ones, dropping some. The sample consists of 25,000 to 35,000 clones, 84% of them appearing once. The sequence was obtained from an adult with an advanced solid tumor such as melanoma, head and neck, liver or kidney cancer. The input for sequencing was CD4+ or CD8+ T cells sorted from blood, taken in a trial of the OX40 agonist ivuxolimab.

The CDR3 bases are TGCGCCAGCAGCCAGGCGGCAGGTCCCTACGAGCAGTACTTC. The encoded protein is CASSQAAGPYEQYF. The chain recombines TRBV4-1 with TRBJ2-7; D gene uncertain. Trimming pared 3 bases from V and 2 bases from J, leaving 11 bases between. Germline V gene sequence: CDR1 MGHRA, CDR2 YSYEKL. The CDR3 runs to 14 residues.